A single sample is the source of the 31 T cell receptor beta chains below, sequenced in a study of shared clonotypes between healthy human individuals (TCRdb year 2020). Receptors were amplified or captured by the immunoSEQ multiplex PCR assay. Held by TCRdb, this immuneACCESS table contains in-frame sequences only and omits some clones. Under half of the omission traces to an unresolved V gene where checked; the cause of the rest is unknown. Present in this sample are about 2.4 million clones, more than 85% of which were seen just once. 0.36% of the sample rests with the top ten. The source material was naive CD4+ T cells from PBMCs. The intended sense of this specimen's cell subset or site label: CD45RA+ positively selected. The receptors derive from a young man in good health. Some clones in this sample may be carry-over from other donors' samples.

V gene TRBV19 combines with J gene TRBJ2-2; TRBD1 matches 9 bases. The CDR3 totals 14 residues. J was trimmed by 0 bases and V by 9 bases; bases with no gene match: 2. Per the germline V gene, CDR1 is LNHDA and CDR2 is SQIVND (reference sequence). CDR3 in amino acids: CASRDRANTGELFF. For the CDR3, the DNA is TGTGCCAGCAGGGACAGGGCGAACACCGGGGAGCTGTTTTTT.

The rearrangement uses TRBV5-1 and TRBJ2-3; the match to TRBD2 covers 8 bases. V dropped 3 bases and J dropped 0; count of bases not matched to a gene: 3. The germline gives CDR1 SGHRS, CDR2 YFSETQ. The CDR3 is made up of 15 amino acids. CDR3 coding DNA: TGCGCCAGCAGCTCCGTAGCGGGGAGCACAGATACGCAGTATTTT. It encodes CASSSVAGSTDTQYF. The entire variable domain, with the rest obtained from reference TRBV5-1 and TRBJ2-3, is as follows: KAGVTQTPRYLIKTRGQQVTLSCSPISGHRSVSWYQQTPGQGLQFLFEYFSETQRNKGNFPGRFSGRQFSNSRSEMNVSTLELGDSALYLCASSSVAGSTDTQYFGPGTRLTVL.

The table lists this clone with a count of one. V and J are TRBV13 and TRBJ2-2; D gene unclear. The CDR3 spans 13 residues. The germline V gene encodes CDR1 PRHDT and CDR2 FYEKMQ (reference sequence). V was cut by 1 base and J by 3 bases, with 3 bases left in between. The CDR3 DNA reads as TGTGCCAGCAGCTTAGTGTACACCGGGGAGCTGTTTTTT. Translating gives CASSLVYTGELFF.

This clone appeared once. This chain uses TRBV5-4 with TRBJ2-2, with 11 bases fitting TRBD2. V dropped 4 bases and J dropped 3; count of bases not matched to a gene: 5. The germline CDR1 and CDR2 sequences are SGHNT and YYREEE (reference sequence). This CDR3 comprises 16 residues. This CDR3 reads CASSTRTSGYTGELFF. The CDR3 nucleotides read TGTGCCAGCAGCACTAGGACTAGCGGGTACACCGGGGAGCTGTTTTTT.

The chain combines TRBV6-5 with TRBJ2-6; 7 positions match TRBD1. Germline V gene lookup returns CDR1 MNHEY and CDR2 SVGAGI. The ends lost 6 bases at V and 4 bases at J; junction bases unmatched: 6. This CDR3 is built from 15 residues. The CDR3 coding sequence is TGTGCCAGCAGGCTACAGGGGTTGGGGGCCAACGTCCTGACTTTC. As protein: CASRLQGLGANVLTF.

This clone has a handful of counts. The same CDR3 can be traced to other DNA sequences in this sample. The CDR3 loop is CSVERSYNEQFF. The CDR3 DNA sequence: TGCAGCGTTGAAAGGTCCTACAATGAGCAGTTCTTC. The chain has TRBV29-1 and TRBJ2-1; D unresolved. The V gene's germline CDR1 is SQVTM and CDR2 ANQGSEA. V was trimmed by 2 bases and J by 1 base, leaving 3 bases between them. The CDR3 is 12 amino acids.

The V call is TRBV5-1, the J call TRBJ2-5, with D maybe TRBD2 (6 bases). From germline, CDR1 is SGHRS and CDR2 YFSETQ. V shed 0 bases and J shed 5 bases, with 14 bases lying between them. This CDR3 is 15 amino acids long. CDR3 residues: CASSLDPRGMETQYF. The CDR3 DNA reads as TGCGCCAGCAGCTTGGACCCACGGGGGATGGAGACCCAGTACTTC.

The chain combines TRBV5-1 with TRBJ1-1, with D possibly TRBD1 on 6 matching bases. Trimming took off 7 bases at V and 1 base at J, with 23 bases between the two ends. This CDR3 has 17 amino acids. Germline V gene data show CDR1 as SGHRS and CDR2 as YFSETQ. As DNA, the CDR3 is TGCGCCAGCGCAAAGACCCCAGCGGGGGCTGCGAACACTGAAGCTTTCTTT. Amino acid sequence: CASAKTPAGAANTEAFF.

This clone was seen a few times. The rearrangement joins TRBV25-1 to TRBJ1-2; D not certain. The germline gives CDR1 MGHDK, CDR2 SYGVNS. Trimming pared 5 bases from V and 2 bases from J, leaving 9 bases between. The CDR3 has 13 amino acids. This chain's CDR3 is CASSTATNYGYTF. In DNA form, the CDR3 reads TGTGCCAGCAGTACAGCAACGAACTATGGCTACACCTTC.

The gene calls are TRBV5-4 and TRBJ2-7, with TRBD2 matching 8 bases. V dropped 1 base and J dropped 7; count of bases not matched to a gene: 1. The CDR3 sequence is 12 residues long. Germline-derived CDR1 and CDR2 are SGHNT and YYREEE (reference sequence). DNA for the CDR3: TGTGCCAGCAGCTTGCGGGGGGGTGAGCAGTACTTC. Translated, it gives CASSLRGGEQYF.

J is TRBJ1-2 and V is TRBV7-3; tentatively, D is TRBD1 (5 bases). The CDR3 sequence is 13 residues long. The germline V gene encodes CDR1 SGHTA and CDR2 FQGTGA. V lost 3 bases, J lost 4 bases, and 9 bases lay in between. CDR3 nucleotide sequence: TGTGCCAGCAGCTTCCGGGACCTCTATGGCTACACCTTC. Encoded protein: CASSFRDLYGYTF.

The chain employs TRBV28 and TRBJ1-5; unclear D gene. Germline V gives CDR1 MDHEN, CDR2 SYDVKM. V was trimmed by 5 bases and J by 2 bases, leaving 7 bases between them. The length of the CDR3 is 13 residues. CDR3 loop: CASSEDRNQPQHF. The CDR3 bases are TGTGCCAGCAGTGAGGACCGCAATCAGCCCCAGCATTTT.

The CDR3 reads CASSPSGTLTYEQYF. The CDR3 DNA sequence: TGTGCCAGCAGCCCATCCGGGACTTTAACCTACGAGCAGTACTTC. The chain combines TRBV11-3 with TRBJ2-7, with D possibly being TRBD2 (6 bases). This CDR3 has 15 residues. Germline CDR1 is SGHNT and CDR2 is YENEEA. V lost 5 bases to trimming and J lost 2 bases, with 16 bases between them.

The chain carries TRBV5-6 and TRBJ1-5; 7 bases agree with TRBD1. Germline V gives CDR1 SGHDT, CDR2 YYEEEE. Trimming took 0 bases from V and 4 from J; bases not matched to a gene: 4. This CDR3 is 15 amino acids long. This CDR3 reads CASSLGGQRNQPQHF. CDR3 sequence (DNA): TGTGCCAGCAGCTTGGGGGGACAGCGGAATCAGCCCCAGCATTTT.

This rearrangement joins TRBV5-1 to TRBJ2-1; D may be TRBD1 (5 bases). V was cut by 4 bases and J by 0 bases, with 11 bases left in between. The CDR3 totals 15 residues. The germline V gene has CDR1 SGHRS and CDR2 YFSETQ. CDR3 DNA sequence: TGCGCCAGCAGCACGACAGTAAGCTCCTACAATGAGCAGTTCTTC. This sequence encodes CASSTTVSSYNEQFF.

The CDR3 is CASSQDVLAYEQYF. The CDR3 DNA sequence: TGTGCCAGCAGCCAAGACGTCCTAGCCTACGAGCAGTACTTC. This chain links TRBV4-2 with TRBJ2-7; D is unclear. Deletions cut 0 bases from V and 2 bases from J, with 8 bases between. The CDR3 length is 14 residues. Germline CDR1 and CDR2: LGHNA and YNFKEQ.

The chain recombines TRBV28 with TRBJ1-6; 10 nucleotides align to TRBD1. V shed 6 bases, J shed 10 bases, and the junction held 9 bases outside the gene matches. In germline, CDR1 is MDHEN, CDR2 SYDVKM. This CDR3 is built from 15 residues. CDR3 sequence: CASRATGTGVSPLHF. In nucleotides, the CDR3 is TGTGCCAGCAGGGCAACCGGGACAGGGGTCTCACCCCTCCACTTT.

J is TRBJ2-7 and V is TRBV5-1, with 8 bases fitting TRBD2. The V segment lost 0 bases and the J segment 2 bases; nucleotides outside the gene matches: 4. CDR1 SGHRS and CDR2 YFSETQ come from the germline V gene. This CDR3 contains 15 residues. CDR3 sequence: CASSLDSGTTYEQYF. DNA of the CDR3: TGCGCCAGCAGCTTGGATAGCGGGACTACCTACGAGCAGTACTTC.

The rearrangement uses TRBV7-2 and TRBJ1-5; D is ambiguous. Trimming shortened V by 4 bases and J by 3 bases, and 13 bases separated the two germline ends. From germline, CDR1 is SGHTA and CDR2 FQGNSA. This CDR3 is 15 amino acids long. CDR3 sequence (DNA): TGTGCCAGCAGCTATGTGGCTGGTAACAATCAGCCCCAGCATTTT. It translates to CASSYVAGNNQPQHF.

The chain has TRBV6-1 and TRBJ2-7; 13 bases align to TRBD2. CDR3 length: 16 residues. Germline values: CDR1 MNHNS, CDR2 SASEGT. V was pared by 4 bases and J by 4 bases, with 7 bases of the junction left unmatched. As DNA, the CDR3 is TGTGCCAGCAGTGCGACTCGGACTAGCGGGAGTTACGAGCAGTACTTC. This translates into CASSATRTSGSYEQYF.

The rearrangement uses TRBV30 and TRBJ2-2; TRBD2 is a possible D gene (6 bases). The V end lost 0 bases, the J end lost 3 bases, and 17 bases lay between the germline ends. In germline, CDR1 is GTSNPN, CDR2 SVGIG (reference sequence). The CDR3 has 17 amino acids. Written as DNA, the CDR3 is TGTGCCTGGAGTGTCGCCTGGGCGGCGGGATACACCGGGGAGCTGTTTTTT. Residues: CAWSVAWAAGYTGELFF.

This sequence joins TRBV14 and TRBJ1-1, with D unresolved. CDR1 and CDR2 from the germline V gene are SGHDN and FVKESK. Trimming took 5 bases from V and 4 from J, leaving 8 bases between them. The CDR3 extends over 12 amino acids. The CDR3 nucleotides read TGTGCCAGCAGCTTCGATGGCACTGAAGCTTTCTTT. Its translation: CASSFDGTEAFF.

The chain uses TRBV29-1 and TRBJ1-2, with a weak D call TRBD1 (6 bases). Looked up from germline, CDR1 is SQVTM and CDR2 is ANQGSEA. The CDR3 totals 12 residues. Trimming took 0 bases from V and 5 from J, leaving 7 bases between them. CDR3 in DNA: TGCAGCGTTGAAGAACAGGGTTATGGCTACACCTTC. Translation: CSVEEQGYGYTF. The full variable domain, completed using reference TRBV29-1 and TRBJ1-2, is SAVISQKPSRDICQRGTSLTIQCQVDSQVTMMFWYRQQPGQSLTLIATANQGSEATYESGFVIDKFPISRPNLTFSTLTVSNMSPEDSSIYLCSVEEQGYGYTFGSGTRLTVV.

To note about this clone: This sample includes further DNA sequences coding for the same CDR3. The chain recombines TRBV5-1 with TRBJ1-4, with unresolved D. CDR3 length equals 15 residues. The V end lost 4 bases, the J end lost 0 bases, and 10 bases lay between the germline ends. Germline V CDR1 and CDR2: SGHRS, YFSETQ. The CDR3 DNA is TGCGCCAGCAGCCCGGAACAAGCAACTAATGAAAAACTGTTTTTT. It encodes CASSPEQATNEKLFF.

Only one count was recorded for this clone. The chain employs TRBV6-5 and TRBJ1-2; D gene unclear. Trimming removed 5 bases from V and 4 bases from J, with 11 bases in between. Per germline, CDR1 MNHEY and CDR2 SVGAGI. The CDR3 is 13 amino acids. The CDR3 loop is CASSRSAGYGYTF. Here the CDR3 DNA reads TGTGCCAGCAGTCGTTCGGCAGGCTATGGCTACACCTTC.

The rearrangement uses TRBV11-1 and TRBJ1-1; the D gene is possibly TRBD1 (6 bases). Germline loops: CDR1 SGHAT, CDR2 FQDESV (reference sequence). The CDR3 has 13 residues. V lost 5 bases, J lost 11 bases, and 18 bases lay in between. The CDR3: CASSLEGETSAFF. CDR3 sequence (DNA): TGTGCCAGCAGCCTCGAGGGGGAAACGAGCGCTTTCTTT.

This clone was observed a handful of times. V gene TRBV4-2 combines with J gene TRBJ1-1, with D uncertain. The CDR3 runs to 15 residues. V shed 4 bases and J shed 0 bases, with 12 bases lying between them. From germline, CDR1 is LGHNA and CDR2 YNFKEQ. CDR3: CASSPRSGVNTEAFF. Written as DNA, the CDR3 is TGTGCCAGCAGCCCTCGCTCGGGAGTGAACACTGAAGCTTTCTTT.

The rearrangement uses TRBV7-2 and TRBJ2-7; D may match TRBD1 or TRBD2 (6 bases each). Germline loops: CDR1 SGHTA, CDR2 FQGNSA. The V end lost 3 bases, the J end lost 2 bases, and 14 bases lay between the germline ends. The CDR3 totals 15 residues. CDR3 in amino acids: CASSLEGGPPYEQYF. CDR3 nucleotide sequence: TGTGCCAGCAGCTTGGAAGGGGGGCCTCCCTACGAGCAGTACTTC.

The chain couples TRBV29-1 to TRBJ1-1; weak D call: TRBD1 (6 bases). The CDR3 is 14 amino acids. Germline V lookup: CDR1 SQVTM, CDR2 ANQGSEA. The V end was cut by 4 bases, the J end by 5 bases, with 17 bases between. The CDR3 sequence is CSVVGQGQWTEAFF. In DNA form, the CDR3 reads TGCAGCGTTGTAGGGCAGGGGCAGTGGACTGAAGCTTTCTTT.

About this clone: The same CDR3 also results from other DNA sequences found in this sample. The rearrangement uses TRBV5-1 and TRBJ1-1, with a weak D call TRBD1 (6 bases). The ends were cut back, 0 bases at V and 1 base at J, with 10 bases in the middle. The CDR3 loop spans 15 amino acids. Germline lookup yields CDR1 SGHRS and CDR2 YFSETQ. The CDR3 DNA is TGCGCCAGCAGCTTGGTCGGGGGCCGGAACACTGAAGCTTTCTTT. It specifies CASSLVGGRNTEAFF.

This chain uses TRBV11-1 with TRBJ2-1; 8 bases align to TRBD2. Germline-derived CDR1 and CDR2 are SGHAT and FQDESV (reference sequence). The V gene end was trimmed by 3 bases and the J gene end by 4 bases; junction bases not matched to a gene: 5. The CDR3 totals 15 residues. CDR3: CASSLILAGYNEQFF. CDR3 coding DNA: TGTGCCAGCAGCTTGATTCTAGCGGGTTACAATGAGCAGTTCTTC. The variable domain in full, with the rest retrieved from reference TRBV11-1 and TRBJ2-1, is EAEVAQSPRYKITEKSQAVAFWCDPISGHATLYWYRQILGQGPELLVQFQDESVVDDSQLPKDRFSAERLKGVDSTLKIQPAELGDSAMYLCASSLILAGYNEQFFGPGTRLTVL.